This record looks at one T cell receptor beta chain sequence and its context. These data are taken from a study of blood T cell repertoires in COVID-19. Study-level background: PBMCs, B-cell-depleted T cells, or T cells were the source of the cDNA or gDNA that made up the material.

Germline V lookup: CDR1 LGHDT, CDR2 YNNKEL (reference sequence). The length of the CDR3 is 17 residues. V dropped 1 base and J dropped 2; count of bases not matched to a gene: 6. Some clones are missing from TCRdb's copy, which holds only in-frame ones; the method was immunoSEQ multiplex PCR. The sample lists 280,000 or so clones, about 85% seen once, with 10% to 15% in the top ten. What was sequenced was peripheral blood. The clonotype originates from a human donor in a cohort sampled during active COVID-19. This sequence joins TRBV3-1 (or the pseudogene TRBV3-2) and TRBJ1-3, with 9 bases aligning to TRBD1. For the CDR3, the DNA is TGTGCCAGCAGCCAAGCAGGGACAGGGACAGCTGGAAACACCATATATTTT. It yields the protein CASSQAGTGTAGNTIYF.